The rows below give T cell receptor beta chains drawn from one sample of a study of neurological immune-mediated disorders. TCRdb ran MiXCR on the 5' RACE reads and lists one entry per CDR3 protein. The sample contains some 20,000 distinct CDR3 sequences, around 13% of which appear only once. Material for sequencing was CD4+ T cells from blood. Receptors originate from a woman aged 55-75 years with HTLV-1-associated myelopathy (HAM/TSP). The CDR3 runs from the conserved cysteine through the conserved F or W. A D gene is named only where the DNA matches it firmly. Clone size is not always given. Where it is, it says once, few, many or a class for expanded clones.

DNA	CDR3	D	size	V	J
TGTGCCAGCAGTGAAGGGACAGGGGGCTCGAATGGCTACACCTTC	CASSEGTGGSNGYTF	TRBD1	many	TRBV25-1	TRBJ1-2
TGCGCCAGCAGCTTGTGGTCTAGCGGATCAAGCTCCTACAATGAGCAGTTCTTC	CASSLWSSGSSSYNEQFF	TRBD2	many	TRBV5-1	TRBJ2-1
TGTGCCAGCAGCCTTCAGACTAGCGGGATATACAATGAGCAGTTCTTC	CASSLQTSGIYNEQFF	TRBD2	few	TRBV3-1	TRBJ2-1
TGTGCCAGCAGTTTGCATGCAGGGGCGAGCTATGGCTACACCTTC	CASSLHAGASYGYTF	-	many	TRBV12-3/TRBV12-4	TRBJ1-2
TGCAGTGCTAGTACTGGCGGAGGGGGCACACATACGCAGTATTTT	CSASTGGGGTHTQYF	-	once	TRBV20-1	TRBJ2-3
TGCAGTGTAACCCGGGACTACACAGATACGCAGTATTTT	CSVTRDYTDTQYF	TRBD2	medium-sized	TRBV20-1	TRBJ2-3
TGCGCCAGCAGCTTGGCCGGGGAGCAGCGTGGCTACACCTTC	CASSLAGEQRGYTF	-	many	TRBV5-1	TRBJ1-2
TGCAGTGCTAGACCAACAGGGTTGAGCACTGAAGCTTTCTTT	CSARPTGLSTEAFF	-	many	TRBV20-1	TRBJ1-1
TGTGCTAGTGGTTTGGCCCCACGCTGGACAGGGGGCCTGGGGTCCTACGAGCAGTACTTC	CASGLAPRWTGGLGSYEQYF	TRBD1	-	TRBV12-5	TRBJ2-7
TGCAGTGCTAGAGTACCACCGGGACTAGCGGGAGGGGATTACAATGAGCAGTTCTTC	CSARVPPGLAGGDYNEQFF	TRBD2	-	TRBV20-1	TRBJ2-1
TGTGCCAGCCAGGCCGACAGGGGGAACTATGGCTACACCTTC	CASQADRGNYGYTF	TRBD1	many	TRBV7-2	TRBJ1-2
TGTGCCACCAGTGACCGACTAGCGGGAGGATACAATGAGCAGTTCTTC	CATSDRLAGGYNEQFF	TRBD2	many	TRBV24-1	TRBJ2-1
TGTGCCAGCTCACCGACTTCCGGGAGGGTTTCGCCCCAGCATTTT	CASSPTSGRVSPQHF	-	many	TRBV18	TRBJ1-5
TGCAGTGCTCCACAGGGGGGCACAGATACGCAGTATTTT	CSAPQGGTDTQYF	TRBD1	medium-sized	TRBV20-1	TRBJ2-3
TGCGCCAGCAAAGCAACAGGGGGCCTAGGAGAGCCCCAGCATTTT	CASKATGGLGEPQHF	TRBD1	many	TRBV5-1	TRBJ1-5
TGCAGTGCTAACTATGGCTACACCTTC	CSANYGYTF	-	medium-sized	TRBV20-1	TRBJ1-2
TGCAGTGCTTCCCCCCCGCGGGGGGTTGACAATGAGCAGTTCTTC	CSASPPRGVDNEQFF	TRBD2	many	TRBV20-1	TRBJ2-1
TGTGCCAGCAGTCCCTACCTCCAGGGAGGGATAGCTTTCTTT	CASSPYLQGGIAFF	-	many	TRBV6-2/TRBV6-3	TRBJ1-1
TGTGCCACCAGTGGAACGGGAGTTTCTCCTGAGCAGTTCTTC	CATSGTGVSPEQFF	-	-	TRBV24-1	TRBJ2-1
TGCAGTGCTAGAGACAACCTGGTTGGCAATCAGCCCCAGCATTTT	CSARDNLVGNQPQHF	-	many	TRBV20-1	TRBJ1-5
TGCAGTGCTAGGGACCTGGGGAACACTGAAGCTTTCTTT	CSARDLGNTEAFF	-	medium-sized	TRBV20-1	TRBJ1-1
TGCGCCAGCAGCTTGGACAGGGGGCCGGCAGATACGCAGTATTTT	CASSLDRGPADTQYF	TRBD1	many	TRBV5-1	TRBJ2-3
TGTGCCACCAGTGAAGGGAGGGGACTAGCGGCCACAACTTCGGCGAATGAGCAGTTCTTC	CATSEGRGLAATTSANEQFF	TRBD2	-	TRBV24-1	TRBJ2-1
TGTGCCAGCAGCCAAGGAGGGTATTCACCCCTCCACTTT	CASSQGGYSPLHF	-	many	TRBV3-1	TRBJ1-6
TGTGCCAGCAGTCTCCGGACAGGCGTCTCTGGAAACACCATATATTTT	CASSLRTGVSGNTIYF	TRBD1	many	TRBV6-5	TRBJ1-3
TGTGCCAGCAGCCGCCAGGCGGGGGGGCCCAATGAGCAGTTCTTC	CASSRQAGGPNEQFF	TRBD2	many	TRBV11-2	TRBJ2-1
TGTGCCAGCAGTGGCCCCGGGGGGGGGGAAGAGCAGTTCTTC	CASSGPGGGEEQFF	TRBD2	many	TRBV25-1	TRBJ2-1
TGCGCCAGCAGCTTGTTAGAGGGGACCTCCGGGCGCGAGCAGTACTTC	CASSLLEGTSGREQYF	-	-	TRBV5-1	TRBJ2-7
TGCAGCGTTGGGGGACTAGCGGGACCCACAGATACGCAGTATTTT	CSVGGLAGPTDTQYF	TRBD2	many	TRBV29-1	TRBJ2-3
TGCAGTGCGCTACAAGGGTATGGCTACACCTTC	CSALQGYGYTF	-	medium-sized	TRBV20-1	TRBJ1-2
TGCAGTGCTAATATAGCCGCTCGCACAGATACGCAGTATTTT	CSANIAARTDTQYF	-	many	TRBV20-1	TRBJ2-3
TGTGCCAGCAGCTTAGACCTTACAGGGGGCGAAGGGTCCTACGAGCAGTACTTC	CASSLDLTGGEGSYEQYF	TRBD1	many	TRBV11-2	TRBJ2-7
TGTGCCAGCAGCCCCCACACCTACGAGCAGTACTTC	CASSPHTYEQYF	-	many	TRBV11-2	TRBJ2-7
TGCAGTGCGAGAGGAGCGGGCGGATACTACAATGAGCAGTTCTTC	CSARGAGGYYNEQFF	-	many	TRBV20-1	TRBJ2-1
TGTGCCATAGGGGACCGGAGGGAGACCCAGTACTTC	CAIGDRRETQYF	-	many	TRBV7-8	TRBJ2-5
TGCAGTGCTAGAGATCGGGTGGGGGAACTAGCGGGAGCAGATACGCAGTATTTT	CSARDRVGELAGADTQYF	TRBD2	-	TRBV20-1	TRBJ2-3
TGTGCCATCAGTGACCCGCGACAGTCCTATGGCTACACCTTC	CAISDPRQSYGYTF	-	many	TRBV10-3	TRBJ1-2
TGTGCCAGCAGACAGGGAATTGACTATGGCTACACCTTC	CASRQGIDYGYTF	-	many	TRBV6-5	TRBJ1-2
TGTGCCAGCAACAAGAGGTCGGACACCGGGGAGCTGTTTTTT	CASNKRSDTGELFF	-	many	TRBV7-8	TRBJ2-2
TGCGCCAGCAGCCTCAGACTAGCGGGAGTAAGGAATGAGCAGTTCTTC	CASSLRLAGVRNEQFF	TRBD2	-	TRBV5-1	TRBJ2-1
TGTGCCAGCAGCTTAGTCGCAGGGGACAGGGTTCTGGGAGAGCAGTACTTC	CASSLVAGDRVLGEQYF	TRBD1	many	TRBV7-2	TRBJ2-7
TGTGCCAGCAGTCCGTACCTTCTAGCGGGAGTCTCAGATACGCAGTATTTT	CASSPYLLAGVSDTQYF	TRBD2	many	TRBV28	TRBJ2-3
TGTGCCACCCAAAAAGGCCGGAGTGCTAGGGCCAACGTCCTGACTTTC	CATQKGRSARANVLTF	-	-	TRBV19	TRBJ2-6
TGTGCCAGCAGTCAAAGGGGGCTGGGGATTCTCTACGAGCAGTACTTC	CASSQRGLGILYEQYF	TRBD1	many	TRBV3-1	TRBJ2-7
TGTGCCACCAGCAGAGATCGTGGCCTAGGGGCGGACGAGCAGTACTTC	CATSRDRGLGADEQYF	-	many	TRBV15	TRBJ2-7
TGTGCCAGCAGCTTACTGAATAGAGGGTCCTACAATGAGCAGTTCTTC	CASSLLNRGSYNEQFF	-	many	TRBV7-8	TRBJ2-1
TGTGCCACCAGTGATTCGCCTTCTGCGTGTGTCTACGAGCAGTACTTC	CATSDSPSACVYEQYF	-	-	TRBV24-1	TRBJ2-7
TGTGCCAGCTCACCAGGGGGAACTAGCAATGAGCAGTTCTTC	CASSPGGTSNEQFF	-	medium-sized	TRBV18	TRBJ2-1